The 18 T cell receptor beta chains below all came from one sample that was sequenced in a study of CD8 T cells in ankylosing spondylitis. TCRdb used MiXCR to reprocess the 5' RACE reads, holding one entry per CDR3 protein. Found here are roughly 170,000 distinct CDR3 sequences, 9.8% of them singletons; the top ten hold about 15%. Specimen: blood, either unsorted or a sorted T cell fraction (not recorded which). All receptors come from a female donor with ankylosing spondylitis or in good health (not recorded which).

This clonotype has at least ten counts. The chain carries TRBV2 and TRBJ1-5; D unresolved. The germline V and J ends were trimmed by 6 bases and 7 bases, with 10 bases remaining between them. CDR3 size: 12 residues. Germline loops: CDR1 SNHLY, CDR2 FYNNEI. This CDR3 reads CASSPPQQPQHF. CDR3 in DNA: TGTGCCAGCAGCCCCCCCCAACAGCCCCAGCATTTT.

This clonotype showed up just a few times. J is TRBJ2-1 and V is TRBV7-2; possible D gene TRBD2, 6 bases. Germline V lookup: CDR1 SGHTA, CDR2 FQGNSA. This CDR3 is 15 amino acids long. V was cut by 4 bases and J by 3 bases, with 13 bases left in between. The CDR3 is CASSWGVGGYNEQFF. The CDR3 DNA is TGTGCCAGCAGCTGGGGCGTGGGGGGCTACAATGAGCAGTTCTTC.

V usage is TRBV10-3 and J usage is TRBJ2-7; no definite D call. Germline values: CDR1 ENHRY, CDR2 SYGVKD. CDR3 size: 13 residues. V lost 2 bases to trimming and J lost 0 bases, with 5 bases between them. The DNA for the CDR3 is TGTGCCATCAGTGAGGATTACTCCTACGAGCAGTACTTC. Encoded protein: CAISEDYSYEQYF.

This sequence joins TRBV5-4 and TRBJ1-1, with a possible D match to TRBD1 (6 bases). The V and J ends lost 7 bases and 4 bases respectively, with 14 bases between them. This CDR3 spans 13 amino acids. Germline V gene lookup returns CDR1 SGHNT and CDR2 YYREEE (reference sequence). CDR3 region: CASRVQGSTEAFF. The DNA of the CDR3 is TGTGCCAGCCGAGTACAGGGTAGCACTGAAGCTTTCTTT.

The rearrangement joins TRBV14 to TRBJ2-3; D is unclear. V was shortened by 0 bases and J by 4 bases, with 14 bases between the two germline ends. This CDR3 has 16 amino acids. Germline V gene sequence: CDR1 SGHDN, CDR2 FVKESK. The CDR3 spells CASSQEGSAEPDTQYF. CDR3 DNA sequence: TGTGCCAGCAGCCAAGAAGGCAGCGCGGAGCCAGATACGCAGTATTTT. Full variable domain (remainder filled in from reference TRBV14 and TRBJ2-3): EAGVTQFPSHSVIEKGQTVTLRCDPISGHDNLYWYRRVMGKEIKFLLHFVKESKQDESGMPNNRFLAERTGGTYSTLKVQPAELEDSGVYFCASSQEGSAEPDTQYFGPGTRLTVL.

The gene calls are TRBV27 and TRBJ2-5, with 10 bases identical to TRBD1. V lost 4 bases to trimming and J lost 1 base; unmatched junction nucleotides: 6. This CDR3 is 16 amino acids long. Germline CDR1 MNHEY, CDR2 SMNVEV (reference sequence). Here the CDR3 DNA reads TGTGCCAGCAGTTCTGGGACAGGGGCACTCCAAGAGACCCAGTACTTC. The encoded protein is CASSSGTGALQETQYF.

This clonotype was counted a few times. The chain joins TRBV19 to TRBJ2-2, with D tentatively TRBD1 (6 bases). The ends were cut back, 3 bases at V and 4 bases at J, with 21 bases in the middle. Germline CDR1 is LNHDA and CDR2 is SQIVND (reference sequence). CDR3 length equals 18 residues. As DNA, the CDR3 is TGTGCCAGTAGTATTTCAGCGTACCGGGACACCTCCACCGGGGAGCTGTTTTTT. Translation gives CASSISAYRDTSTGELFF. Filled out from reference TRBV19 and TRBJ2-2, the complete variable domain reads DGGITQSPKYLFRKEGQNVTLSCEQNLNHDAMYWYRQDPGQGLRLIYYSQIVNDFQKGDIAEGYSVSREKKESFPLTVTSAQKNPTAFYLCASSISAYRDTSTGELFFGEGSRLTVL.

This clonotype was seen more than once but under ten times. This chain links TRBV5-4 with TRBJ1-1; no firm D call. Germline assignment: CDR1 SGHNT and CDR2 YYREEE (reference sequence). Trimming cost V 5 bases and J 7 bases, with 12 bases left between them. The CDR3 loop spans 12 amino acids. The CDR3 nucleotides are TGTGCCAGCAGTACCCAGGTGGATGAAGCTTTCTTT. It translates to CASSTQVDEAFF.

This clonotype has a handful of counts. The V gene is TRBV14, the J gene TRBJ2-1; a weak D match, TRBD2 (6 bases). Per the germline V gene, CDR1 is SGHDN and CDR2 is FVKESK. This CDR3 has 15 amino acids. Between the trimmed V and J ends, which lost 3 bases and 4 bases, there was a span of 13 bases. CDR3 protein: CASSHPGLTYNEQFF. DNA for the CDR3: TGTGCCAGCAGCCATCCGGGACTCACTTACAATGAGCAGTTCTTC.

This clonotype was observed a handful of times. This sequence joins TRBV27 and TRBJ1-2, with D uncertain. The germline CDR1 and CDR2 sequences are MNHEY and SMNVEV (reference sequence). The CDR3 contains 11 residues. The germline V and J ends were trimmed by 5 bases and 8 bases, with 9 bases remaining between them. In DNA form, the CDR3 reads TGTGCCAGCAGTCCAGGTTGGGGCTACACCTTC. It specifies CASSPGWGYTF.

This clonotype was seen a few times. The rearrangement links TRBV30 to TRBJ2-7; 11 positions agree with TRBD1. The CDR3 is 15 amino acids. Germline CDR1 is GTSNPN and CDR2 is SVGIG (reference sequence). Trimming cost V 6 bases and J 3 bases; bases outside gene matches: 10. The CDR3 coding sequence is TGTGCCTGTTCCGGGACAGGGGGTTCGGACTACGAGCAGTACTTC. This codes for CACSGTGGSDYEQYF.

V and J are TRBV12-3 or TRBV12-4 and TRBJ2-3; D might be TRBD2 (6 bases). This CDR3 is built from 15 residues. V was pared by 2 bases and J by 2 bases, with 11 bases between. Written as DNA, the CDR3 is TGTGCCAGCAGTTTAACCGGCGGGAACACAGATACGCAGTATTTT. Translated, it gives CASSLTGGNTDTQYF.

This clonotype occurred a few times. The chain joins TRBV9 to TRBJ1-1; maybe TRBD1 (6 bases). This CDR3 has 15 amino acids. The ends were cut back, 4 bases at V and 1 base at J, with 14 bases in the middle. Looked up from germline, CDR1 is SGDLS and CDR2 is YYNGEE. The CDR3 reads CASSTTGNWNTEAFF. The CDR3 DNA follows: TGTGCCAGCAGCACCACAGGGAATTGGAACACTGAAGCTTTCTTT.

This chain joins TRBV11-1 and TRBJ2-1; D is ambiguous. V lost 4 bases and J 8 bases, leaving 24 bases between the germline ends. The CDR3 loop spans 17 amino acids. CDR1 is SGHAT and CDR2 is FQDESV in the germline V gene (reference sequence). CDR3 in DNA: TGTGCCAGCAGCTCCATATCCGGCTATGGGGAAATGGATGAGCAGTTCTTC. It codes for CASSSISGYGEMDEQFF.

The table lists this clonotype with a few counts. The germline gene is not matched at one end of the junction; a read error may be the cause. The rearrangement uses TRBV12-5 and TRBJ1-1; D call uncertain. Germline V gene sequence: CDR1 LGHNT, CDR2 FRNRAP. This CDR3 is built from 12 residues. The CDR3 nucleotides are TGTGCTAGTGGTTTGTGGAACGCTGAAGCTTTCTTT. Protein product: CASGLWNAEAFF.

J is TRBJ2-7 and V is TRBV27; 9 nucleotides align to TRBD2. This CDR3 spans 15 amino acids. V trimming: 6 bases; J trimming: 2 bases; junction bases outside the gene matches: 8. The germline CDR1 and CDR2 sequences are MNHEY and SMNVEV (reference sequence). The CDR3 loop is CASRRLAEGPYEQYF. The CDR3 DNA reads TGTGCCAGCAGACGACTAGCGGAGGGCCCCTACGAGCAGTACTTC.

This clonotype was observed a few times. The chain joins TRBV19 to TRBJ1-1, with D possibly matching TRBD1 (5 bases). CDR1 is LNHDA, CDR2 SQIVND, per germline (reference sequence). The CDR3 covers 11 residues. V was shortened by 8 bases and J by 9 bases, with 13 bases between the two germline ends. In DNA form, the CDR3 reads TGTGCCAGTCACCGGGGCGCCCAAGCTTTCTTT. As protein: CASHRGAQAFF.

This clonotype occurred a few times. The V call is TRBV20-1, the J call TRBJ1-2; 8 bases fit TRBD1. The CDR3 has 13 residues. The trim removed 0 bases at V and 8 bases at J, leaving 5 bases unmatched. Germline lookup yields CDR1 DFQATT and CDR2 SNEGSKA (reference sequence). CDR3 protein: CSARDQTGVGYTF. CDR3 nucleotides: TGCAGTGCTAGAGATCAGACAGGGGTCGGCTACACCTTC.